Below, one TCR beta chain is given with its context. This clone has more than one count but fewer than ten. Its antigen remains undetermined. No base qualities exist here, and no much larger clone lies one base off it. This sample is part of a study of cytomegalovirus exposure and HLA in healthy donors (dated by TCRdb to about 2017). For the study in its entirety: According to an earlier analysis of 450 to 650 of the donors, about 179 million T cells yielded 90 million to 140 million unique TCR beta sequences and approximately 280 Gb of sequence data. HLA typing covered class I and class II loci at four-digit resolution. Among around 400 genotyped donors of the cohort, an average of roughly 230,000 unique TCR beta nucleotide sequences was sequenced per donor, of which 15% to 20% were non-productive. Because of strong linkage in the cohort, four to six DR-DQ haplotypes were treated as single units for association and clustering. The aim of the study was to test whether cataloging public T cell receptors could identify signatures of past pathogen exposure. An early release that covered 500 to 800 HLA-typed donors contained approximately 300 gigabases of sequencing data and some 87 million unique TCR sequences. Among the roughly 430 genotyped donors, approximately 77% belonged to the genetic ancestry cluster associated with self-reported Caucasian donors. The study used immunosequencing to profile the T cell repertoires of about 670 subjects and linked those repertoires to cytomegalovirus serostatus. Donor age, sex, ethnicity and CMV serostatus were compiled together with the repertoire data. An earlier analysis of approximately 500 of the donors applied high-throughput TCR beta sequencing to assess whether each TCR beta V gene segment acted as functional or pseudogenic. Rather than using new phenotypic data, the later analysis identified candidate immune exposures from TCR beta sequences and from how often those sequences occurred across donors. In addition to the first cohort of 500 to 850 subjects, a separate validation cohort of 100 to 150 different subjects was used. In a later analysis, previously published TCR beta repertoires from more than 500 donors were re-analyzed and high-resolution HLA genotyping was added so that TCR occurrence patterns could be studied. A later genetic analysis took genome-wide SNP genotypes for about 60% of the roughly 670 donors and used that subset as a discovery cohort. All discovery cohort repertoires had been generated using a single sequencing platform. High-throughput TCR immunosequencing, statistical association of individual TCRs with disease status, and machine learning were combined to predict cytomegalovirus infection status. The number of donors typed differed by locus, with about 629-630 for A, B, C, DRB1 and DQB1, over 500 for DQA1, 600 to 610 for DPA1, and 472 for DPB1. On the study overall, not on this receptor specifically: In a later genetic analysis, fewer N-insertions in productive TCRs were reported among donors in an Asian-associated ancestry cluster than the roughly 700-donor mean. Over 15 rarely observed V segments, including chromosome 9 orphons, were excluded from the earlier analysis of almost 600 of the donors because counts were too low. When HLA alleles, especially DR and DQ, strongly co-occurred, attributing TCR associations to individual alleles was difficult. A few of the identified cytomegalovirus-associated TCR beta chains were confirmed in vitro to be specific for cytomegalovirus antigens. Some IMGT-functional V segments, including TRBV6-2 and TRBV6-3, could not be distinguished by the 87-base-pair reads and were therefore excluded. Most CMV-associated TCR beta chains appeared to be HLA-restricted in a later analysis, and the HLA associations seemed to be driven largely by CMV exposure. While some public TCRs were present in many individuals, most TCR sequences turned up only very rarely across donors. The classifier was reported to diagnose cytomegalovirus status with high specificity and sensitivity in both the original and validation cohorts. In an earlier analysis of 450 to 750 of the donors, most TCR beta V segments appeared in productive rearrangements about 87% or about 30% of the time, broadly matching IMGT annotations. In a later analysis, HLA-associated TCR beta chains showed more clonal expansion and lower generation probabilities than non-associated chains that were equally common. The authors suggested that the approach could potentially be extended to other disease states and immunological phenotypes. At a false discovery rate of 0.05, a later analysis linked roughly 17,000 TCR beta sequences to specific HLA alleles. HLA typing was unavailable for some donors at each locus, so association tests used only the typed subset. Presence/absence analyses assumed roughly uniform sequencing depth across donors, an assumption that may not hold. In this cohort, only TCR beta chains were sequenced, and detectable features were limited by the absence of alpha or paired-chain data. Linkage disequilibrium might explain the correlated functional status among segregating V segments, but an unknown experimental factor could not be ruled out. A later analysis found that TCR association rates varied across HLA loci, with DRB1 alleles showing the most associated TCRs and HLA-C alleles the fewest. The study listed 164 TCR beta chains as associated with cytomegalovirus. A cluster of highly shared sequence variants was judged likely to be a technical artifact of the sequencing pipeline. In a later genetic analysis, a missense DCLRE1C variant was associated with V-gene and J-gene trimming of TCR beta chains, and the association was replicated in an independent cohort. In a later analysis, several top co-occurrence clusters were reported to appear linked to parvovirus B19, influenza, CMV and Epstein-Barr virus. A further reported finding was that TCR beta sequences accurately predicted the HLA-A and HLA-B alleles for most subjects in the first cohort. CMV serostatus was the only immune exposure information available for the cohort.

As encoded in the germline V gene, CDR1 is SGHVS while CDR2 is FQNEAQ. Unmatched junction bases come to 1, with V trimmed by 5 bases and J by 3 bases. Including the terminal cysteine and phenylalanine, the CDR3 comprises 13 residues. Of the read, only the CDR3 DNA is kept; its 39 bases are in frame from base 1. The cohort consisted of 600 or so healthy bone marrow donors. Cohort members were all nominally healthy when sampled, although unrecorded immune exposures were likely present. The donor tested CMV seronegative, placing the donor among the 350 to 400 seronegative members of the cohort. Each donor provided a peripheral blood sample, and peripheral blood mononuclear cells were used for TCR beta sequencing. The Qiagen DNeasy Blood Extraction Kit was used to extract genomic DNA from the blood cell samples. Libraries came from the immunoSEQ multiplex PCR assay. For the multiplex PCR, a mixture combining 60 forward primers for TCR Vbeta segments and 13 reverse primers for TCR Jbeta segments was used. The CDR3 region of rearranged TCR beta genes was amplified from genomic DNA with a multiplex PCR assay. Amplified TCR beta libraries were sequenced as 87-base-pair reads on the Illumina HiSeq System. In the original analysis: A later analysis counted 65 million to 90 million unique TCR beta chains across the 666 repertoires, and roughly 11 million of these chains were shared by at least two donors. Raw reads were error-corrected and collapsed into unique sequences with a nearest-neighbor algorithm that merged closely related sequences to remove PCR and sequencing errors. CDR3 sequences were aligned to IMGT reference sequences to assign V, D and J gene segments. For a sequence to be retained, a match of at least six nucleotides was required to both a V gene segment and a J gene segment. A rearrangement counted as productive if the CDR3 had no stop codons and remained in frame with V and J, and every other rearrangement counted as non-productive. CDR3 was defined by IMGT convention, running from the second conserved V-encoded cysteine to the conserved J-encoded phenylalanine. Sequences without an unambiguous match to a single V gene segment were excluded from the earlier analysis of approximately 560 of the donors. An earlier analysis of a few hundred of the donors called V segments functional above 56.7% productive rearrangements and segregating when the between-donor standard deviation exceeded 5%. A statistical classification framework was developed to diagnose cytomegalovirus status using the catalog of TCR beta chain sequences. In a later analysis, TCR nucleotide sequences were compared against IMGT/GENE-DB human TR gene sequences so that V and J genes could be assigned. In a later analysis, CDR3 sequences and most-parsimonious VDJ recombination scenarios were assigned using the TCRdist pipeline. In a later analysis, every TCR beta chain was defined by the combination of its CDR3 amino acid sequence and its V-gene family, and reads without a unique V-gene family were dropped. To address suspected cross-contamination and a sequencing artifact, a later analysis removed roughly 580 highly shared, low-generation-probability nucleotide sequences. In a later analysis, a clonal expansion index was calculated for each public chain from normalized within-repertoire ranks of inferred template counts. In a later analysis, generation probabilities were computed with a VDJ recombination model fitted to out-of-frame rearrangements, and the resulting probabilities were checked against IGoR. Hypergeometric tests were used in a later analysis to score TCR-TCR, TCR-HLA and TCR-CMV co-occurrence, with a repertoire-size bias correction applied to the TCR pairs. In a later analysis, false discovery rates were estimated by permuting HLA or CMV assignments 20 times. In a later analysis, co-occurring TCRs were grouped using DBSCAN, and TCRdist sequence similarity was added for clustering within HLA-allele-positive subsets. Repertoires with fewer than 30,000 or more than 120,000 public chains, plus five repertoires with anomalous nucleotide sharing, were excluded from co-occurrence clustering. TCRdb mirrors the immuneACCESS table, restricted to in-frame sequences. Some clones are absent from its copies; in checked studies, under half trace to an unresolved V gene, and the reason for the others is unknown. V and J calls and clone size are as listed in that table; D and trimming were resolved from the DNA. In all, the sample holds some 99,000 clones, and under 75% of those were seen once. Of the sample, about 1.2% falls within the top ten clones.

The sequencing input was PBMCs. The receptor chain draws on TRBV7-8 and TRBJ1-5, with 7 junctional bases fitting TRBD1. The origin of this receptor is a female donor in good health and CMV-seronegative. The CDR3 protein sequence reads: CASSQGDNQPQHF. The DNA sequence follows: TGTGCCAGCAGCCAGGGGGACAATCAGCCCCAGCATTTT.